A single TCR beta chain is shown here with its context. This clone's antigen is unknown. Base quality data are lacking; no much larger clone is found one base away. This entry is derived from a study of control samples from healthy donors and cancer patients (dated by TCRdb to between 2020 and 2021). The library was prepared using the immunoSEQ multiplex PCR assay. TCRdb took over this immuneACCESS table, retaining in-frame rearrangements with V and J assigned. Such tables are incomplete; in checked studies, under half of the missing clones stem from an unresolved V gene, and the remainder is unexplained. The sample table shows about 92,000 clones, and 82% are seen once. Of the sample, around 10% falls within the top ten clones. V is reduced by 4 bases and J by 10 bases, leaving a spacing of 12 bases between them. In the germline V gene, CDR1 corresponds to SGHRS and CDR2 to YFSETQ. Measured from the cysteine to the phenylalanine, the CDR3 is 12 residues long. Of the read, only the CDR3 DNA is kept; its 36 bases are in frame from base 1.

The rearranged chain carries TRBV5-1 and TRBJ2-1; the D gene identity is not certain. The receptor was derived from an older woman in good health. Sequenced: blood. The bases read TGCGCCAGCAGCCCGACCACCTACGAGCAGTTCTTC. It encodes CASSPTTYEQFF.